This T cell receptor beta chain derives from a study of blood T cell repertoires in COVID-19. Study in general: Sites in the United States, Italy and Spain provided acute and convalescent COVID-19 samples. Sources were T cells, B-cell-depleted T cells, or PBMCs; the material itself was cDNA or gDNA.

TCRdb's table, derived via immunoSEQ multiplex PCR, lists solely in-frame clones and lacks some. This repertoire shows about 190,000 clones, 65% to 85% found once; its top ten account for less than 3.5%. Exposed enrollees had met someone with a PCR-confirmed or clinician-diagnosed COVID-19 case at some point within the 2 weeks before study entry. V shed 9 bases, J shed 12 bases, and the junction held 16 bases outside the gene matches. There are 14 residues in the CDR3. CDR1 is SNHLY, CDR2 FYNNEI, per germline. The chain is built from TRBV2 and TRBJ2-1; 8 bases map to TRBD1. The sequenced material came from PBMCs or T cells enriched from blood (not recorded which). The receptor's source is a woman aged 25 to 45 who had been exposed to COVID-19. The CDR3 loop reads CASQGQGPEGVQFF. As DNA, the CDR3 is TGTGCCAGTCAAGGACAGGGTCCGGAAGGGGTGCAGTTCTTC.